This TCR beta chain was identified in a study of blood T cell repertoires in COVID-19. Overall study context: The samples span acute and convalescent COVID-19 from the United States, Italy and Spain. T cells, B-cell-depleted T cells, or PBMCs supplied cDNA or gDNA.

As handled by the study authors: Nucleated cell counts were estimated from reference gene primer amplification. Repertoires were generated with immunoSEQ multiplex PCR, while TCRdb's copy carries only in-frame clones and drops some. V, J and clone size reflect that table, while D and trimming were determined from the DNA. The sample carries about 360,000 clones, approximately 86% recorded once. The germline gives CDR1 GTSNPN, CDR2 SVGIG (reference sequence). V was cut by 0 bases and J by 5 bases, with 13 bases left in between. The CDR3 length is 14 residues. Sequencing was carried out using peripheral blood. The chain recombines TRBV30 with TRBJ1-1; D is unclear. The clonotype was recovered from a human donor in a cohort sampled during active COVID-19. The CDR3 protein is CAWSVAGIFTEAFF. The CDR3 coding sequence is TGTGCCTGGAGTGTAGCGGGGATATTTACTGAAGCTTTCTTT.